This record concerns one TCR beta chain sequence. This sample is drawn from a study of blood T cell repertoires in COVID-19. The overall study: Sites across the United States, Italy and Spain contributed samples from acute and convalescent COVID-19.

The CDR3 length is 13 residues. V gave up 5 bases and J gave up 10 bases; unmatched junction bases: 8. Germline CDR1 and CDR2: SGHDN and FVKESK. Original processing methods: Nucleated cell number was recorded as an estimate derived from reference gene primer amplification. Only in-frame clones appear in the TCRdb table, and some are missing; sequencing was by immunoSEQ multiplex PCR. V, J and clone size derive from that table, while D and trimming were established from the DNA sequence. The table shows 50,000 to 65,000 clones, with about 85% occurring only once. The J gene is TRBJ2-1, the V gene TRBV14, with 7 bases that match TRBD1. The TCR originated in a human donor in a cohort sampled during active COVID-19. The sample taken for sequencing was peripheral blood. The CDR3 bases are TGTGCCAGCAGCACTCAGGGGGTCGGGGAGCAGTTCTTC. Its translation is CASSTQGVGEQFF.